This entry lists 18 T cell receptor beta chains sequenced from one sample in a study of shared clonotypes between healthy human individuals. The table came from immunoSEQ multiplex PCR; TCRdb's copy has only in-frame clones and leaves some out. The data show roughly 2.5 million clones, around 90% seen once. Sequencing was performed on naive CD4+ T cells sorted from blood. Subset reported: CD45RA+ positively selected. All receptors come from a man between 18 and 35 years old in good health.

The chain is built from TRBV5-1 and TRBJ1-5; D call uncertain. Germline V lookup: CDR1 SGHRS, CDR2 YFSETQ. The CDR3 runs to 14 residues. Trimming shortened V by 0 bases and J by 9 bases, and 13 bases separated the two germline ends. This CDR3 reads CASSLGSAGGPQHF. The CDR3 DNA follows: TGCGCCAGCAGCTTGGGGTCGGCGGGAGGGCCCCAGCATTTT.

The chain links TRBV5-4 to TRBJ2-3; D unresolved. This CDR3 is 15 amino acids long. Germline-derived CDR1 and CDR2 are SGHNT and YYREEE (reference sequence). V lost 1 base and J 0 bases, leaving 9 bases between the germline ends. The CDR3 reads CASSLSTASTDTQYF. The CDR3 DNA is TGTGCCAGCAGCTTGTCAACGGCAAGCACAGATACGCAGTATTTT.

The V call is TRBV18, the J call TRBJ1-5; 8 bases map to TRBD1. CDR3 size: 16 residues. The trim removed 2 bases at V and 2 bases at J, leaving 5 bases unmatched. Germline CDR1 reads KGHSH; CDR2 reads LQKENI. CDR3 sequence reads: CASSPVSTGGNQPQHF. As DNA, the CDR3 is TGTGCCAGCTCACCAGTTTCGACAGGGGGCAATCAGCCCCAGCATTTT. The whole variable domain, filled in from reference TRBV18 and TRBJ1-5, reads NAGVMQNPRHLVRRRGQEARLRCSPMKGHSHVYWYRQLPEEGLKFMVYLQKENIIDESGMPKERFSAEFPKEGPSILRIQQVVRGDSAAYFCASSPVSTGGNQPQHFGDGTRLSIL.

The chain is built from TRBV7-8 and TRBJ2-2; the match to TRBD1 covers 8 bases. Germline V gene sequence: CDR1 SGHVS, CDR2 FQNEAQ. J was trimmed by 5 bases and V by 5 bases; bases with no gene match: 4. The CDR3 has 14 residues. CDR3 sequence reads: CASSQRTGTGELFF. In nucleotides, the CDR3 is TGTGCCAGCAGCCAACGGACAGGGACCGGGGAGCTGTTTTTT.

The V call is TRBV7-9, the J call TRBJ2-7; D not certain. Germline CDR1 and CDR2: SEHNR and FQNEAQ (reference sequence). The CDR3 loop spans 12 amino acids. V lost 2 bases to trimming and J lost 4 bases, with 6 bases between them. The chain's CDR3 is CASSLMVYEQYF. As DNA, the CDR3 is TGTGCCAGCAGCTTAATGGTATACGAGCAGTACTTC.

V gene TRBV5-1 combines with J gene TRBJ1-1, with no clear D. Germline V lookup: CDR1 SGHRS, CDR2 YFSETQ. The V end lost 1 base, the J end lost 4 bases, and 11 bases lay between the germline ends. The CDR3 is 14 amino acids. DNA of the CDR3: TGCGCCAGCAGCTTGACAGCTCAAGGCACTGAAGCTTTCTTT. This sequence encodes CASSLTAQGTEAFF.

This clone was detected once. This rearrangement joins TRBV5-8 to TRBJ1-3, with no clear D. V lost 3 bases and J 0 bases, leaving 16 bases between the germline ends. CDR1 is SGHTS and CDR2 is YDEGEE in the germline V gene. The CDR3 has 17 residues. The DNA of the CDR3 is TGTGCCAGCAGCTCGACACTTCATCGTCCCTCTGGAAACACCATATATTTT. Translated, it gives CASSSTLHRPSGNTIYF.

A word on this clone: Its ends do not fully match the called genes, so a read error is possible. J is TRBJ2-1 and V is TRBV2; either TRBD1 or TRBD2 may fit D (5 bases each). The CDR3 consists of 13 residues. CDR1 is SNHLY and CDR2 is FYNNEI in the germline V gene. The DNA of the CDR3 is TGTGCCAGCAGTGAAGCGGAGGACATCCCTCTCCTCTTC. Translated, it gives CASSEAEDIPLLF.

Regarding this clone: No DNA is shown, since the ends of the CDR3 on it are uncertain; the CDR3 is the one TCRdb lists. The V gene is TRBV29-1, the J gene TRBJ2-5; the D call in the table, TRBD2, was not verified against the DNA. The germline CDR1 and CDR2 sequences are SQVTM and ANQGSEA. The CDR3 is 14 residues long, ends included. The CDR3 protein is CSVGPGLHAAEQYF.

This clone was seen only a few times. The same CDR3 arises from other DNA sequences in this sample as well. This chain links TRBV18 with TRBJ1-1, with 9 bases aligning to TRBD1. Germline-derived CDR1 and CDR2 are KGHSH and LQKENI. V shed 6 bases and J 6 bases; nucleotides not matched to a gene: 5. CDR3 length equals 13 residues. This CDR3 reads CASSPTGGSEAFF. The CDR3 DNA is TGTGCCAGCTCCCCTACAGGGGGCTCTGAAGCTTTCTTT. The variable domain in full, completed from reference TRBV18 and TRBJ1-1, reads NAGVMQNPRHLVRRRGQEARLRCSPMKGHSHVYWYRQLPEEGLKFMVYLQKENIIDESGMPKERFSAEFPKEGPSILRIQQVVRGDSAAYFCASSPTGGSEAFFGQGTRLTVV.

The chain links TRBV5-4 to TRBJ2-3; D perhaps matches TRBD2 (7 bases). The CDR3 runs to 15 residues. Germline CDR1 reads SGHNT; CDR2 reads YYREEE (reference sequence). Trimming took off 2 bases at V and 4 bases at J, with 14 bases between the two ends. The CDR3 reads CASSLEGGVADTQYF. DNA of the CDR3: TGTGCCAGCAGCTTAGAGGGGGGGGTCGCAGATACGCAGTATTTT.

This sequence joins TRBV6-1 and TRBJ1-5; 8 bases are shared with TRBD1. Germline loops: CDR1 MNHNS, CDR2 SASEGT. Trimming cost V 2 bases and J 4 bases; bases outside gene matches: 7. The CDR3 totals 16 residues. CDR3 loop: CASSERGGTGNQPQHF. CDR3 nucleotide sequence: TGTGCCAGCAGTGAACGGGGAGGGACAGGTAATCAGCCCCAGCATTTT.

The genes are TRBV19 and TRBJ1-5; tentative D call: TRBD1 (6 bases). CDR3 length: 16 amino acids. V gave up 7 bases and J gave up 1 base, with 17 bases separating them. Germline lookup yields CDR1 LNHDA and CDR2 SQIVND (reference sequence). CDR3 sequence reads: CASTTLARGSNQPQHF. The DNA of the CDR3 is TGTGCCAGTACCACCTTGGCCAGGGGAAGCAATCAGCCCCAGCATTTT. Full variable domain (remainder filled in from reference TRBV19 and TRBJ1-5): DGGITQSPKYLFRKEGQNVTLSCEQNLNHDAMYWYRQDPGQGLRLIYYSQIVNDFQKGDIAEGYSVSREKKESFPLTVTSAQKNPTAFYLCASTTLARGSNQPQHFGDGTRLSIL.

The chain joins TRBV10-3 to TRBJ2-2; TRBD1 agrees at 8 bases. CDR1 and CDR2 from the germline V gene are ENHRY and SYGVKD. This CDR3 is built from 18 residues. V lost 4 bases, J lost 2 bases, and 12 bases stayed unmatched. The CDR3 protein is CAISVGDRLGVNTGELFF. CDR3 nucleotide sequence: TGTGCCATCAGTGTAGGGGACAGGCTCGGCGTCAACACCGGGGAGCTGTTTTTT.

The chain couples TRBV5-4 to TRBJ2-7; 7 nucleotides line up with TRBD1. The CDR3 consists of 17 residues. V lost 4 bases and J lost 2; bases outside the gene matches: 15. CDR1 and CDR2 (germline): SGHNT, YYREEE (reference sequence). The CDR3 reads CASSPWTGNMKTYEQYF. In DNA, the CDR3 is TGTGCCAGCAGCCCATGGACAGGCAACATGAAAACCTACGAGCAGTACTTC.

This clone has just a few counts. The chain couples TRBV10-1 to TRBJ1-1; D gene ambiguous. This CDR3 has 13 amino acids. Germline V lookup: CDR1 WNHNN, CDR2 SYGVQD (reference sequence). V was trimmed by 6 bases and J by 0 bases, leaving 8 bases between them. CDR3 coding DNA: TGCGCCAGCAGCAGCGGGATGAACACTGAAGCTTTCTTT. This sequence encodes CASSSGMNTEAFF.

The CDR3 spells CASSSQTSGRGDTQYF. CDR3 in DNA: TGCGCCAGCAGCTCACAGACTAGCGGGAGGGGAGATACGCAGTATTTT. The rearrangement links TRBV5-1 to TRBJ2-3, with 14 positions matching TRBD2. The CDR3 length is 16 residues. Losses at the gene ends were 3 bases for V and 5 bases for J; bases not matched to a gene: 5. From germline, CDR1 is SGHRS and CDR2 YFSETQ.

The chain couples TRBV6-4 to TRBJ2-7; D remains unclear. CDR1 MRHNA and CDR2 SNTAGT come from the germline V gene. The CDR3 sequence is 14 residues long. V shed 4 bases and J shed 0 bases, with 10 bases lying between them. CDR3 sequence reads: CASSATDSSYEQYF. CDR3 in DNA: TGTGCCAGCAGTGCGACCGATAGCTCCTACGAGCAGTACTTC.